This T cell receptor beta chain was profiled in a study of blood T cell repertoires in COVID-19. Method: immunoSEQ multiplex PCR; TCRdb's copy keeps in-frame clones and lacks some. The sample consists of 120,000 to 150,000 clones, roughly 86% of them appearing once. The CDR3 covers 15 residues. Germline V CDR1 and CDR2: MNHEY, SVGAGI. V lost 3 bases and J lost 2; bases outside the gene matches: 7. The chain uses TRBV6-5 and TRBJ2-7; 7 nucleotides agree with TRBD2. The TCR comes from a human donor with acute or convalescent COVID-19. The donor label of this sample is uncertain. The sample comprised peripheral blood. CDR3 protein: CASSYGGGRPYEQYF. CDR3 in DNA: TGTGCCAGCAGTTATGGCGGGGGACGACCCTACGAGCAGTACTTC.